This T cell receptor beta chain was documented in a study of blood T cell repertoires in COVID-19. Study context: Samples came from the United States, Italy and Spain, spanning acute and convalescent COVID-19. Nucleic acid was either cDNA or gDNA, and it came from T cells, B-cell-depleted T cells, or PBMCs.

Germline-derived CDR1 and CDR2 are MNHNS and SASEGT. The CDR3 sequence is 13 residues long. V was clipped by 2 bases and J by 7 bases, with 11 bases between them. In the authors' methods: Amplification of reference gene primers provided the estimated nucleated cell counts. Using immunoSEQ multiplex PCR, the repertoire was profiled, and TCRdb retains in-frame clones only, with some absent. That table supplies the V and J calls and clone size; D and trimming were determined from the DNA. The table lists around 97,000 clones, about nine tenths of them singletons. Sequenced material: peripheral blood. This TCR was recovered from a woman of 80 years or more in a cohort sampled during active COVID-19. V gene TRBV6-1 combines with J gene TRBJ1-2; unclear D gene. In DNA form, the CDR3 reads TGTGCCAGCAGTGAATTTCCCTCGGGTGGCTACACCTTC. It is translated as CASSEFPSGGYTF.